The 20 T cell receptor beta chains below all came from one sample that was sequenced in a study of blood T cell repertoires in COVID-19 (dated by TCRdb to about 2020). Library generation was performed with the immunoSEQ multiplex PCR assay. In its TCRdb copy, this immuneACCESS table keeps in-frame sequences only and misses some clones. Where compared with another copy, unresolved V genes explain less than half of these, and the others have no known cause. Counted in this sample were more than 100,000 clones; over 70% of them appeared once. Roughly 2.5% of the sample belongs to the ten largest clones. The source material was peripheral blood. All receptors come from a man between 50 and 59 years old with active COVID-19.

In its sample, this clone was seen a few times. This chain joins TRBV5-4 and TRBJ1-2, with no clear D. This CDR3 has 14 residues. Germline CDR1 SGHNT, CDR2 YYREEE (reference sequence). Trimming removed 4 bases from V and 3 bases from J, with 13 bases in between. CDR3: CASSPGGQDYGYTF. The CDR3 DNA reads as TGTGCCAGCAGCCCGGGAGGTCAGGACTATGGCTACACCTTC.

This clone has just a few counts. The chain carries TRBV6-2 or TRBV6-3 and TRBJ1-1; D not certain. V lost 0 bases and J 6 bases, leaving 23 bases between the germline ends. Germline V gene sequence: CDR1 MNHEY, CDR2 SVGEGT. This CDR3 is 18 amino acids long. The CDR3 sequence is CASSYSFGILPGSSEAFF. As DNA, the CDR3 is TGTGCCAGCAGTTACTCTTTCGGGATTCTACCCGGGAGTTCTGAAGCTTTCTTT.

The table lists this clone with a count of one. V gene TRBV2 combines with J gene TRBJ1-1; maybe TRBD1 (6 bases). This CDR3 is 14 amino acids long. V was clipped by 3 bases and J by 4 bases, with 12 bases between them. Germline values: CDR1 SNHLY, CDR2 FYNNEI. The CDR3 loop reads CASSEWGGITEAFF. The CDR3 DNA reads TGTGCCAGCAGTGAGTGGGGGGGCATCACTGAAGCTTTCTTT.

This chain's CDR3 is CASLSGRGRGETQYF. In DNA, the CDR3 is TGTGCCAGCCTGAGCGGGAGGGGGCGAGGAGAGACCCAGTACTTC. The chain combines TRBV2 with TRBJ2-5; TRBD2 aligns across 10 bases. The CDR3 totals 15 residues. In germline, CDR1 is SNHLY, CDR2 FYNNEI. The ends lost 8 bases at V and 4 bases at J; junction bases unmatched: 10. The full variable domain, in which reference TRBV2 and TRBJ2-5 provide the parts outside the CDR3, is EPEVTQTPSHQVTQMGQEVILRCVPISNHLYFYWYRQILGQKVEFLVSFYNNEISEKSEIFDDQFSVERPDGSNFTLKIRSTKLEDSAMYFCASLSGRGRGETQYFGPGTRLLVL.

This chain connects TRBV7-9 to TRBJ2-3; possible D gene TRBD1, 5 bases. Germline loops: CDR1 SEHNR, CDR2 FQNEAQ (reference sequence). This CDR3 has 20 residues. Deletions cut 7 bases from V and 3 bases from J, with 32 bases between. The CDR3 DNA sequence: TGTGCCAGCACCCCCCCCGACACTATACTTTGGGGCCTGGGGACAGATACGCAGTATTTT. Residues: CASTPPDTILWGLGTDTQYF. The full variable domain, completed using reference TRBV7-9 and TRBJ2-3, is DTGVSQNPRHKITKRGQNVTFRCDPISEHNRLYWYRQTLGQGPEFLTYFQNEAQLEKSRLLSDRFSAERPKGSFSTLEIQRTEQGDSAMYLCASTPPDTILWGLGTDTQYFGPGTRLTVL.

The V and J genes are TRBV4-2 and TRBJ2-1, with TRBD2 matching 11 bases. The length of the CDR3 is 18 residues. The V and J ends lost 0 bases and 2 bases, in that order; junction bases with no gene match: 6. Germline V lookup: CDR1 LGHNA, CDR2 YNFKEQ. The CDR3 spells CASSQDLMTSGAYNEQFF. CDR3 DNA sequence: TGTGCCAGCAGCCAAGATCTAATGACTAGCGGGGCCTACAATGAGCAGTTCTTC.

This rearrangement joins TRBV15 to TRBJ2-3; the D gene is possibly TRBD1 (5 bases). CDR3 length: 14 amino acids. V was shortened by 3 bases and J by 3 bases, with 10 bases between the two germline ends. Germline CDR1 reads LNHNV; CDR2 reads YYDKDF (reference sequence). Written as DNA, the CDR3 is TGTGCCACCAGCAGGGCTAGGGGTACAGATACGCAGTATTTT. Protein sequence: CATSRARGTDTQYF.

The CDR3 loop is CASSQEGGRDGYTF. The CDR3 nucleotides read TGTGCCAGCAGCCAAGAAGGAGGGAGGGATGGCTACACCTTC. The chain combines TRBV4-2 with TRBJ1-2, with D hard to call. The CDR3 extends over 14 amino acids. Germline CDR1 LGHNA, CDR2 YNFKEQ. The V end was cut by 0 bases, the J end by 6 bases, with 11 bases between.

The gene calls are TRBV6-2 or TRBV6-3 and TRBJ2-1; 12 bases fit TRBD1. Germline CDR1 is MNHEY and CDR2 is SVGEGT. Trimming took 5 bases from V and 8 from J; bases not matched to a gene: 7. This CDR3 is built from 15 residues. CDR3 residues: CASSAPGQGAHEQFF. The CDR3 region has the DNA TGTGCCAGCAGTGCGCCGGGACAGGGGGCGCATGAGCAGTTCTTC.

The chain links TRBV4-2 to TRBJ2-1; a possible D gene is TRBD1 (5 bases). Trimming shortened V by 8 bases and J by 8 bases, and 13 bases separated the two germline ends. CDR1 LGHNA and CDR2 YNFKEQ come from the germline V gene. The CDR3 is 12 residues long. CDR3 nucleotide sequence: TGTGCCAGCGGGAAGGGGTGGGATGAGCAGTTCTTC. Protein: CASGKGWDEQFF.

This chain joins TRBV5-5 and TRBJ1-2; TRBD1 matches 9 bases. The junction had 4 bases not matched to a gene; V was cut back by 5 bases and J by 8 bases. Germline lookup yields CDR1 SGHKS and CDR2 YYEKEE (reference sequence). The length of the CDR3 is 12 residues. CDR3 loop: CASRRDRDGYTF. The CDR3 nucleotides are TGTGCCAGCAGAAGGGACAGGGACGGCTACACCTTC.

The chain has TRBV11-3 and TRBJ2-7; 8 bases line up with TRBD1. The germline gives CDR1 SGHNT, CDR2 YENEEA. The CDR3 contains 15 residues. V lost 1 base, J lost 3 bases, and 5 bases stayed unmatched. CDR3 sequence reads: CASSLGGQGVYEQYF. CDR3 sequence (DNA): TGTGCCAGCAGCTTAGGTGGACAGGGCGTCTACGAGCAGTACTTC.

CDR3 loop: CASSVGGGAADTQYF. DNA for the CDR3: TGTGCCAGCAGCGTAGGCGGGGGGGCCGCAGATACGCAGTATTTT. The chain has TRBV9 and TRBJ2-3; 9 bases line up with TRBD2. Germline V CDR1 and CDR2: SGDLS, YYNGEE. V trimming: 0 bases; J trimming: 4 bases; junction bases outside the gene matches: 3. The CDR3 spans 15 residues.

This clone was found a few times. The chain recombines TRBV2 with TRBJ2-1; no clear D gene. Per germline, CDR1 SNHLY and CDR2 FYNNEI. The V end lost 6 bases, the J end lost 9 bases, and 24 bases lay between the germline ends. CDR3 size: 16 residues. In nucleotides, the CDR3 is TGTGCCAGCAGCCCTCACCCCCCCCCGGTTGTCGGTGAGCAGTTCTTC. Translating gives CASSPHPPPVVGEQFF.

The CDR3 bases are TGTGCCAGCGGACAGACCTCTGGAAACACCATATATTTT. Translating it yields CASGQTSGNTIYF. The chain carries TRBV12-3 or TRBV12-4 and TRBJ1-3, with D possibly TRBD1 on 6 matching bases. The CDR3 spans 13 residues. V lost 8 bases and J lost 0, with 8 bases in between.

V and J are TRBV5-1 and TRBJ2-7; D might be TRBD2 (6 bases). CDR1 and CDR2 (germline): SGHRS, YFSETQ. The CDR3 is made up of 14 amino acids. Trimming stripped 3 bases from V and 3 bases from J, with 13 bases between. CDR3 sequence (DNA): TGCGCCAGCAGCTCAGGAGGGCTTGGCTACGAGCAGTACTTC. Its translation is CASSSGGLGYEQYF.

The rearrangement joins TRBV29-1 to TRBJ1-1; D not resolved. The CDR3 consists of 10 residues. CDR1 is SQVTM and CDR2 is ANQGSEA in the germline V gene. CDR3 sequence reads: CSDGETEAFF. The CDR3 region has the DNA TGCAGTGATGGGGAGACTGAAGCTTTCTTT.

The rearrangement uses TRBV28 and TRBJ2-7; 7 bases map to TRBD2. CDR3 length: 14 amino acids. V lost 3 bases and J lost 3; bases outside the gene matches: 5. In germline, CDR1 is MDHEN, CDR2 SYDVKM. The CDR3: CASSLGGDGYEQYF. The CDR3 nucleotides read TGTGCCAGCAGTTTGGGGGGGGACGGCTACGAGCAGTACTTC.

V is TRBV3-1 (or the pseudogene TRBV3-2) and J is TRBJ1-1; TRBD1 is a possible D gene (6 bases). V shed 0 bases and J shed 4 bases, with 9 bases lying between them. This CDR3 region has 14 residues. The germline V gene has CDR1 LGHDT and CDR2 YNNKEL (reference sequence). As DNA, the CDR3 is TGTGCCAGCAGCCAAGATTCGACAGGCACTGAAGCTTTCTTT. Amino acids: CASSQDSTGTEAFF.

The CDR3 region is CASNTGNYGYTF. Written as DNA, the CDR3 is TGTGCCAGCAACACAGGGAACTATGGCTACACCTTC. V is TRBV28 and J is TRBJ1-2; a possible D gene is TRBD1 (6 bases). V was clipped by 7 bases and J by 2 bases, with 8 bases between them. From germline, CDR1 is MDHEN and CDR2 SYDVKM. This CDR3 spans 12 amino acids.